This T cell receptor beta chain was documented in a study of T cell responses to AZD1222 COVID-19 vaccine. Study conclusions and caveats: The sample set comprised mostly white British donors with more females, and clonal diversity was possibly underestimated. Baseline serostatus was positive in only six AZD1222 recipients.

CDR1 is MNHEY and CDR2 is SVGAGI in the germline V gene. This CDR3 contains 13 residues. V was trimmed by 4 bases and J by 6 bases, leaving 10 bases between them. With regard to this clone: The antigen is undetermined.

The repertoire was sequenced with immunoSEQ multiplex PCR; TCRdb's copy has only in-frame clones and lacks some. The sample has 85,000 or so clones; more than 70% are singletons. The receptor was isolated from an adult who received the AZD1222 COVID-19 vaccine. This chain uses TRBV6-5 with TRBJ1-5, with D perhaps TRBD1 (6 bases). The specimen comprised peripheral blood, sampled 28 days after the second AZD1222 dose. CDR3 coding DNA: TGTGCCAGCAGTTGGGGGGCTGGTCAGCCCCAGCATTTT. Amino acids: CASSWGAGQPQHF.